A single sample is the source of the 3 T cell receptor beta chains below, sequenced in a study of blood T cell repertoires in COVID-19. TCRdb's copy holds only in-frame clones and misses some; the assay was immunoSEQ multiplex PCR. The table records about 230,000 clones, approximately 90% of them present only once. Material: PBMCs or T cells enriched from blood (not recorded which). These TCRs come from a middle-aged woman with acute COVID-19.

The CDR3 DNA is TGCGCCAGCAGCCTCACCCTGGGGGCGAACACTGAAGCTTTCTTT. Encoded protein: CASSLTLGANTEAFF. V and J are TRBV4-3 and TRBJ1-1; D may be TRBD1 (6 bases). V lost 4 bases, J lost 1 base, and 13 bases lay in between. This CDR3 is 15 amino acids long. CDR1 and CDR2 from the germline V gene are LGHNA and YSLEER.

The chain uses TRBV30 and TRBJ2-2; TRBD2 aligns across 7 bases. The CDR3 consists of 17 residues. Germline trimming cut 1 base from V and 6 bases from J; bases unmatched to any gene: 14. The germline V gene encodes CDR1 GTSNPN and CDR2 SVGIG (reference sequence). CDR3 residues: CAWSGWEAGRGPGELFF. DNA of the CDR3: TGTGCCTGGAGTGGGTGGGAAGCGGGGCGCGGACCCGGGGAGCTGTTTTTT.

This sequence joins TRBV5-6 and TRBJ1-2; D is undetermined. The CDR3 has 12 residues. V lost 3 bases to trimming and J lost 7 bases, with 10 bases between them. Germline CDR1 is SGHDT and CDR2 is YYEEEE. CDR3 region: CASSSTWAGYTF. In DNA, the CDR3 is TGTGCCAGCAGCTCAACGTGGGCTGGCTACACCTTC.